This T cell receptor (beta chain) was sequenced for a study of CD8+CD57+ T cells in acquired aplastic anemia. V lost 5 bases to trimming and J lost 10 bases, with 18 bases between them. CDR1 is DFQATT and CDR2 is SNEGSKA in the germline V gene (reference sequence). The CDR3 loop spans 13 amino acids. Genomic DNA provided the template from which TCR beta VDJ and CDR3 profiles were obtained. Each CDR3 protein gets one entry after TCRdb re-called the reads with MiXCR. The data contain about 420,000 distinct CDR3 sequences, around 68% of them seen just once; the ten biggest clones take up around 4%. This chain links TRBV20-1 with TRBJ2-1, with no clear D. What was sequenced was sorted CD4+, CD8+, or CD8+CD57+ T cells (not recorded which) from PBMCs. This receptor was obtained from a human donor in good health, serving as a control. CDR3 residues: CSAGQTSDGEQFF. The CDR3, as DNA: TGCAGTGCTGGCCAGACCTCCGACGGGGAGCAGTTCTTC.